The T cell receptor (beta chain) described here comes from a study of T cells in Graves' hyperthyroidism and ophthalmopathy. Study results and caveats: Ophthalmopathy, which appeared later, was predicted by the model a median roughly 6.4 months before onset.

This CDR3 has 14 amino acids. CDR1 DFQATT and CDR2 SNEGSKA come from the germline V gene (reference sequence). The V and J ends lost 3 bases and 5 bases, in that order; junction bases with no gene match: 7. This clonotype appeared many times. Its specificity is unknown. Regions amplified from RNA transcripts were the TCR beta CDR3 regions. Using the HTBI primer set, a first-round RT-PCR was run on the TCR CDR3. TCRdb recomputed calls from the multiplex PCR reads with MiXCR, one row per CDR3 protein. The sample lists roughly 740,000 distinct CDR3 sequences; 16% were seen once. The source of this sequence is a man between 18 and 29 years old with Graves' hyperthyroidism. The rearrangement joins TRBV20-1 to TRBJ2-7; TRBD1 aligns across 10 bases. Specimen: blood. The CDR3 reads CSASEGGTGDEQYF. In DNA form, the CDR3 reads TGCAGTGCTAGCGAAGGGGGGACAGGGGACGAGCAGTACTTC.